These T cell receptor beta chains were read from a single sample in a study of beta chain features in type 1 diabetes. Clones were read by immunoSEQ multiplex PCR, and TCRdb kept only the in-frame ones, dropping some. This table holds 600,000 to 650,000 clones, 15% to 18% found once. Sequencing used naive CD4+ T cells from blood. The receptor source for this set is a man aged 18 to 29 in good health. Each CDR3 is given with its conserved first and last residue. The D gene is left open where the match is weak. The size entry is marked missing in some rows and otherwise reads once, few, many or a size class.

j_gene: TRBJ2-5
d_gene: -
abundance: -
v_gene: TRBV5-4
CDR3nt: TGTGCCAGCAGGTCCCCAGGACAGAGGCAGACCCAGTACTTC
CDR3aa: CASRSPGQRQTQYF

j_gene: TRBJ1-1
d_gene: TRBD1
abundance: few
v_gene: TRBV11-2
CDR3nt: TGTGCCAGCAGGAGGACAGGGGGAACTGAAGCTTTCTTT
CDR3aa: CASRRTGGTEAFF

j_gene: TRBJ2-7
d_gene: TRBD1
abundance: once
v_gene: TRBV7-2
CDR3nt: TGTGCCAGCAGCTTAGCGACAGGGGGCCGCGAGCAGTACTTC
CDR3aa: CASSLATGGREQYF

j_gene: TRBJ2-5
d_gene: -
abundance: few
v_gene: TRBV6-4
CDR3nt: TGTGCCAGCAGCCCGGGGGCCCAAGAGACCCAGTACTTC
CDR3aa: CASSPGAQETQYF

j_gene: TRBJ1-4
d_gene: -
abundance: few
v_gene: TRBV7-6
CDR3nt: TGTGCCAGCAGCTTCCTCGGGACGAATGAAAAACTGTTTTTT
CDR3aa: CASSFLGTNEKLFF

j_gene: TRBJ1-1
d_gene: -
abundance: few
v_gene: TRBV29-1
CDR3nt: TGCAGCGTTGTTGGAGAAACGAACACTGAAGCTTTCTTT
CDR3aa: CSVVGETNTEAFF

j_gene: TRBJ1-3
d_gene: -
abundance: -
v_gene: TRBV2
CDR3nt: TGTGCCAGCAGGGGAAACAGTCTGGAAGGAAACACCATATATTTT
CDR3aa: CASRGNSLEGNTIYF

j_gene: TRBJ1-1
d_gene: -
abundance: -
v_gene: TRBV6-5
CDR3nt: TGTGCCAGCAGTGGATCGGGACTCTCGAACACTGAAGCTTTCTTT
CDR3aa: CASSGSGLSNTEAFF

j_gene: TRBJ2-7
d_gene: -
abundance: few
v_gene: TRBV7-9
CDR3nt: TGTGCCAGCAGCTCCGGACCAGGGGTTTACGAGCAGTACTTC
CDR3aa: CASSSGPGVYEQYF

j_gene: TRBJ1-1
d_gene: -
abundance: few
v_gene: TRBV10-3
CDR3nt: TGTGCCATCAGTGAACGCCTGGGCACTGAAGCTTTCTTT
CDR3aa: CAISERLGTEAFF

j_gene: TRBJ1-5
d_gene: -
abundance: -
v_gene: TRBV23-1
CDR3nt: TGCGCCAGCAGTCAGAGGCGGCAGACGAATCAGCCCCAGCATTTT
CDR3aa: CASSQRRQTNQPQHF

j_gene: TRBJ1-2
d_gene: -
abundance: once
v_gene: TRBV28
CDR3nt: TGTGCCACCATACACCCAGGGTTCTATGGCTACACCTTC
CDR3aa: CATIHPGFYGYTF

j_gene: TRBJ2-7
d_gene: -
abundance: few
v_gene: TRBV30
CDR3nt: TGTGCCTGGAGTTTGGCCTCCTACGAGCAGTACTTC
CDR3aa: CAWSLASYEQYF